The 10 T cell receptor beta chains below come from one sample, sequenced in a study of post-analysis software for immune sequencing data. Whole-study results and caveats: The study found TRBV5-6, TRBV5-1 and TRBV20-1 among a few TRBV segments more frequent in patients than controls.

TCR beta cDNA libraries had unique molecular identifiers. TCRdb itself ran the PCR reads through MiXCR, one entry per CDR3 protein. The repertoire holds roughly 800,000 distinct CDR3 sequences, with roughly 30% as singletons. For these TCRs, the target antigens are not known. Material: blood. Receptors originate from a girl between 10 and 17 years old with multiple sclerosis.

This clonotype occurred a few times. The chain links TRBV20-1 to TRBJ2-7, with a weak D call TRBD1 (6 bases). The CDR3 extends over 14 amino acids. Trimming stripped 6 bases from V and 3 bases from J, with 18 bases between. Germline loops: CDR1 DFQATT, CDR2 SNEGSKA (reference sequence). CDR3 loop: CSASKIGQFYEQYF. CDR3 nucleotides: TGCAGTGCCTCAAAAATCGGACAGTTCTACGAGCAGTACTTC.

V usage is TRBV7-2 and J usage is TRBJ1-4, with D hard to call. The ends were cut back, 5 bases at V and 3 bases at J, with 10 bases in the middle. Germline V CDR1 and CDR2: SGHTA, FQGNSA. The CDR3 spans 14 residues. The CDR3 sequence: CASSHDGPNEKLFF. CDR3 DNA sequence: TGTGCCAGCAGCCATGACGGACCTAATGAAAAACTGTTTTTT.

The chain joins TRBV9 to TRBJ2-2; a possible D gene is TRBD2 (5 bases). There are 15 residues in the CDR3. The V end lost 6 bases, the J end lost 3 bases, and 15 bases lay between the germline ends. Germline CDR1 reads SGDLS; CDR2 reads YYNGEE. This CDR3 is CASTASRRHTGELFF. The CDR3, as DNA: TGTGCCAGCACCGCTAGCAGGAGACACACCGGGGAGCTGTTTTTT.

This clonotype appeared many times. The CDR3 sequence is CSASQGLVFGEQYF. The CDR3 DNA sequence: TGCAGTGCTAGCCAGGGACTAGTCTTCGGCGAGCAGTACTTC. The chain recombines TRBV20-1 with TRBJ2-7; 8 nucleotides align to TRBD2. Germline V gene lookup returns CDR1 DFQATT and CDR2 SNEGSKA (reference sequence). V lost 3 bases to trimming and J lost 6 bases; unmatched junction nucleotides: 10. The CDR3 runs 14 residues.

This clonotype was counted once. V and J are TRBV6-5 and TRBJ2-1, with TRBD2 matching 7 bases. Trimming at V came to 2 bases and at J to 5 bases, leaving 6 bases not matched to a gene. The CDR3 contains 15 residues. The germline V gene has CDR1 MNHEY and CDR2 SVGAGI. Here the CDR3 DNA reads TGTGCCAGCAGTTACGGTGGGAGGGGCAACAATGAGCAGTTCTTC. It specifies CASSYGGRGNNEQFF.

V gene TRBV25-1 combines with J gene TRBJ2-5, with a weak D call TRBD2 (5 bases). Germline V gene data show CDR1 as MGHDK and CDR2 as SYGVNS. This CDR3 is 15 amino acids long. V lost 4 bases and J 11 bases, leaving 23 bases between the germline ends. CDR3 sequence (DNA): TGTGCCAGCAGTGGACTCAGCGGACGAACCTACGGGCAGTACTTC. It codes for CASSGLSGRTYGQYF.

There are a few counts of this clonotype. This rearrangement joins TRBV2 to TRBJ2-7; the D gene is possibly TRBD2 (5 bases). CDR3 length: 16 residues. V was shortened by 3 bases and J by 0 bases, with 15 bases between the two germline ends. CDR1 SNHLY and CDR2 FYNNEI come from the germline V gene. The CDR3 bases are TGTGCCAGCAGTGATGTTGGGCTTGGGAGCTCCTACGAGCAGTACTTC. Translation gives CASSDVGLGSSYEQYF.

The chain carries TRBV20-1 and TRBJ2-3, with D uncertain. The CDR3 is made up of 14 amino acids. Trimming took off 1 base at V and 4 bases at J, with 12 bases between the two ends. CDR1 is DFQATT and CDR2 is SNEGSKA in the germline V gene (reference sequence). The CDR3 loop reads CSARGGLRPDTQYF. In DNA form, the CDR3 reads TGCAGTGCTAGAGGTGGGCTACGCCCAGATACGCAGTATTTT.

There are many counts of this clonotype. This chain uses TRBV3-1 with TRBJ2-3; no definite D call. From germline, CDR1 is LGHDT and CDR2 YNNKEL (reference sequence). The CDR3 is made up of 14 amino acids. V lost 5 bases, J lost 0 bases, and 9 bases lay in between. The CDR3, as DNA: TGTGCCAGCAGCGTCCGCGGAAGCACAGATACGCAGTATTTT. Protein product: CASSVRGSTDTQYF.

This clonotype was detected a few times. The chain recombines TRBV20-1 with TRBJ2-7; D gene ambiguous. This CDR3 is built from 14 residues. V lost 1 base and J lost 7, with 17 bases in between. Looked up from germline, CDR1 is DFQATT and CDR2 is SNEGSKA (reference sequence). The CDR3 nucleotides read TGCAGTGCTAGAGTGATACAAGGGTTGGATGAGCAGTACTTC. It encodes CSARVIQGLDEQYF.